This record looks at one TCR beta chain sequence and its context. The sample originates from a study of shared clonotypes between healthy human individuals. The V gene's germline CDR1 is MNHNS and CDR2 SASEGT. The V end was cut by 8 bases, the J end by 8 bases, with 16 bases between. This CDR3 is built from 14 residues. Assay used: immunoSEQ multiplex PCR; TCRdb lists only in-frame clones, some missing. Counted here are around 2.1 million clones, approximately 95% occurring once; the ten biggest clones make up less than 0.15%. Division of CD4+ cells produced a CD45RA+ naive subset and a CD45RA-negative memory subset.

The V and J genes are TRBV6-1 and TRBJ1-6; D is uncertain. Sample: naive CD4+ T cells sorted from blood. The subset was: CD45RA+ positively selected. The sequence came from a man aged 18 to 30 in good health. CDR3 sequence: CASGPSGSYSPLHF. The CDR3 DNA reads as TGTGCCAGCGGTCCTTCCGGGAGCTATTCACCCCTCCACTTT.